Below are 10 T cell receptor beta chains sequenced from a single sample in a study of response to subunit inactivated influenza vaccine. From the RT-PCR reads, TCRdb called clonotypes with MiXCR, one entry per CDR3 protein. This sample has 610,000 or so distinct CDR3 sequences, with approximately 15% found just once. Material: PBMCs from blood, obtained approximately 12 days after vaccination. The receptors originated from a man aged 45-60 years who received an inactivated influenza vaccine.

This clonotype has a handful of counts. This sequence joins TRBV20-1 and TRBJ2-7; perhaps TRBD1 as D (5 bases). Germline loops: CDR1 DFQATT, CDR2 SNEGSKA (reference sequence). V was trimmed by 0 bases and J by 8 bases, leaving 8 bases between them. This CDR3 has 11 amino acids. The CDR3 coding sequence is TGCAGTGCTAGAGACTTGGGGCAGCAGTACTTC. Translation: CSARDLGQQYF.

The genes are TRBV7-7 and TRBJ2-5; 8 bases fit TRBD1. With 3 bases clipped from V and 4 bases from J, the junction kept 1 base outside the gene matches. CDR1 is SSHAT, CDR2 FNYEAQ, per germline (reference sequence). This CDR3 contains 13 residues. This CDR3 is CASSFDRGETQYF. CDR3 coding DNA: TGTGCCAGCAGCTTTGACAGGGGAGAGACCCAGTACTTC.

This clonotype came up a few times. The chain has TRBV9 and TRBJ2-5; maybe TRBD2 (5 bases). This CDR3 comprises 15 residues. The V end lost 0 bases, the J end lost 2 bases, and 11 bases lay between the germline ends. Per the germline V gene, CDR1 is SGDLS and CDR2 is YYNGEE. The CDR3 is CASSVADTGQETQYF. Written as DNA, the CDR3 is TGTGCCAGCAGCGTAGCTGACACGGGACAAGAGACCCAGTACTTC. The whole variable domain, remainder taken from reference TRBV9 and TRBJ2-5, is DSGVTQTPKHLITATGQRVTLRCSPRSGDLSVYWYQQSLDQGLQFLIQYYNGEERAKGNILERFSAQQFPDLHSELNLSSLELGDSALYFCASSVADTGQETQYFGPGTRLLVL.

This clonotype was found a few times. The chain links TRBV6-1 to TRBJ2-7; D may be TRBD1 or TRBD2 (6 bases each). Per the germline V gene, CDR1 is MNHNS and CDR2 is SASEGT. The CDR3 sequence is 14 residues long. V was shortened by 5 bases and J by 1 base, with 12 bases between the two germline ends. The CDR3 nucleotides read TGTGCCAGCAGTCGGGGGCGATCGTCCTACGAGCAGTACTTC. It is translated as CASSRGRSSYEQYF.

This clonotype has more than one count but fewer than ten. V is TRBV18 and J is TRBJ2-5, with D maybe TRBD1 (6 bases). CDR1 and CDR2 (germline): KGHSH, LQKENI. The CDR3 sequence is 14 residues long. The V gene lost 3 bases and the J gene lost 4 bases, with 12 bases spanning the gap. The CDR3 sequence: CASSPTQGLETQYF. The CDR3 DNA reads TGTGCCAGCTCACCTACGCAGGGGTTAGAGACCCAGTACTTC. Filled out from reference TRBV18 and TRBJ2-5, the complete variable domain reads NAGVMQNPRHLVRRRGQEARLRCSPMKGHSHVYWYRQLPEEGLKFMVYLQKENIIDESGMPKERFSAEFPKEGPSILRIQQVVRGDSAAYFCASSPTQGLETQYFGPGTRLLVL.

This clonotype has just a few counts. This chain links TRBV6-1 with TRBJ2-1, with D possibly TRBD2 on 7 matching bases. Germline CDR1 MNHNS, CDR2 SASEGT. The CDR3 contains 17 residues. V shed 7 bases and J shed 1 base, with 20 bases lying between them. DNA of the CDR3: TGTGCCAGCATATCAAGGGGGGAGGGCCTATCCTACAATGAGCAGTTCTTC. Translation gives CASISRGEGLSYNEQFF.

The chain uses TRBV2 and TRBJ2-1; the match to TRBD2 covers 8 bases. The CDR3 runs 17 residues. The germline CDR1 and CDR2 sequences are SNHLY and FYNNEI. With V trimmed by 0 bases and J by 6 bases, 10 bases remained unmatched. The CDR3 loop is CASSEAGPLGGANEQFF. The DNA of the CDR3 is TGTGCCAGCAGTGAAGCCGGGCCCCTCGGGGGGGCCAATGAGCAGTTCTTC. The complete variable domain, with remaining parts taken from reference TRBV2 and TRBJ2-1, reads EPEVTQTPSHQVTQMGQEVILRCVPISNHLYFYWYRQILGQKVEFLVSFYNNEISEKSEIFDDQFSVERPDGSNFTLKIRSTKLEDSAMYFCASSEAGPLGGANEQFFGPGTRLTVL.

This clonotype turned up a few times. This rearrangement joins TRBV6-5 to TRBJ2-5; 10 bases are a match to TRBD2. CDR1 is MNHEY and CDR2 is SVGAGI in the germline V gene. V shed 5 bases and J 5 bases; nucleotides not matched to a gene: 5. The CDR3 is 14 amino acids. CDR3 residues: CASSNRLAGETQYF. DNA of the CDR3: TGTGCCAGCAGTAACAGACTAGCGGGTGAGACCCAGTACTTC.

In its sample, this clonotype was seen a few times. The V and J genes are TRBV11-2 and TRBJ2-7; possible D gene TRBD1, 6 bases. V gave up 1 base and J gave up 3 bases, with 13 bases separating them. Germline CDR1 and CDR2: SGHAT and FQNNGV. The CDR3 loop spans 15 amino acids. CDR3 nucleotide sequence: TGTGCCAGCAGCTTAGGGTACGCACAGGGCTACGAGCAGTACTTC. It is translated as CASSLGYAQGYEQYF.

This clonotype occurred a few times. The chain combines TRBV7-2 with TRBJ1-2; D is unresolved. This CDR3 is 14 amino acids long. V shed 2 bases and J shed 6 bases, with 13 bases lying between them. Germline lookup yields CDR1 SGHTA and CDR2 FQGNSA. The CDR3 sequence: CASSLRTESNGYTF. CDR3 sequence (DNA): TGTGCCAGCAGCTTACGGACGGAGTCTAATGGCTACACCTTC.